This T cell receptor beta chain was observed in a study of blood T cell repertoires in COVID-19. Study-level background: Sources were T cells, B-cell-depleted T cells, or PBMCs; the material itself was cDNA or gDNA.

Authors' processing steps: Amplification of reference gene primers was used by the study to estimate nucleated cell counts. Sequencing was performed with immunoSEQ multiplex PCR; in TCRdb, only in-frame clones are kept and a portion is missing. That table is the source of V, J and clone size, and D and trimming were worked out from the DNA. The sample shows about 160,000 clones, roughly 90% of them seen only once. Germline V gene lookup returns CDR1 MGHRA and CDR2 YSYEKL. J lost 9 bases, V lost 1 base, and 7 bases had no gene match. The CDR3 spans 16 residues. Specimen: peripheral blood. V and J are TRBV4-1 and TRBJ2-1; 12 nucleotides line up with TRBD1. The TCR sequence derives from a woman between 65 and 79 years old with acute or convalescent COVID-19. The CDR3 protein is CASSQGRDRGLREQFF. In nucleotides, the CDR3 is TGCGCCAGCAGCCAAGGGAGGGACAGGGGGCTTCGTGAGCAGTTCTTC.